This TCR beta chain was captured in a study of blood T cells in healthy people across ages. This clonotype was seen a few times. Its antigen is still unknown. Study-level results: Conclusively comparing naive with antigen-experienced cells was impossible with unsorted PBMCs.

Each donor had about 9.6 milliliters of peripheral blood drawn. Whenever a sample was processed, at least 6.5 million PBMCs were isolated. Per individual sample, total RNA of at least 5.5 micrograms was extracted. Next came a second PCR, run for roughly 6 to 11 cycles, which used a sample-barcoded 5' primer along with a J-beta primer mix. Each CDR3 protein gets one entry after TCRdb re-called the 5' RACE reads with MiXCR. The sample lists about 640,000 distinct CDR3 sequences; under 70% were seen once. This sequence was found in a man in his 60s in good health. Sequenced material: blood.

The CDR3 coding sequence is TGTGCCAGCGGAAACTGGTTAGGCTACACCTTC. It specifies CASGNWLGYTF. This chain links TRBV12-3 or TRBV12-4 with TRBJ1-2; no definite D call. The CDR3 is made up of 11 amino acids. V lost 8 bases, J lost 8 bases, and 12 bases lay in between.